These 3 T cell receptor beta chains share one sample of origin, sequenced in a study of blood T cell repertoires in COVID-19. Profiling relied on immunoSEQ multiplex PCR, and the TCRdb table lists in-frame clones only, not all of them. In the table there are approximately 170,000 clones, about 85% of which are singletons. The sample taken for sequencing was peripheral blood. The source of these receptors is a man older than 75 with COVID-19, enrolled during active disease.

The chain has TRBV6-5 and TRBJ1-2; possible D gene TRBD1, 5 bases. CDR3 length: 13 residues. In germline, CDR1 is MNHEY, CDR2 SVGAGI. V shed 2 bases and J shed 7 bases, with 11 bases lying between them. CDR3 in DNA: TGTGCCAGCAGTTACAGGGGCCACTTTGGCTACACCTTC. Encoded protein: CASSYRGHFGYTF.

This chain links TRBV29-1 with TRBJ2-1; 9 nucleotides agree with TRBD2. The ends lost 5 bases at V and 9 bases at J; junction bases unmatched: 8. This CDR3 region has 13 residues. Germline CDR1 SQVTM, CDR2 ANQGSEA. DNA for the CDR3: TGCAGCGTTAGGGCTAGCGGGGCTGGTGAGCAGTTCTTC. The encoded protein is CSVRASGAGEQFF.

The V call is TRBV5-1, the J call TRBJ1-6; 9 bases line up with TRBD1. The V gene's germline CDR1 is SGHRS and CDR2 YFSETQ. CDR3 length: 15 amino acids. The ends lost 0 bases at V and 7 bases at J; junction bases unmatched: 2. For the CDR3, the DNA is TGCGCCAGCAGCTTGGAACAGGGGGCAAATTCACCCCTCCACTTT. The encoded protein is CASSLEQGANSPLHF.